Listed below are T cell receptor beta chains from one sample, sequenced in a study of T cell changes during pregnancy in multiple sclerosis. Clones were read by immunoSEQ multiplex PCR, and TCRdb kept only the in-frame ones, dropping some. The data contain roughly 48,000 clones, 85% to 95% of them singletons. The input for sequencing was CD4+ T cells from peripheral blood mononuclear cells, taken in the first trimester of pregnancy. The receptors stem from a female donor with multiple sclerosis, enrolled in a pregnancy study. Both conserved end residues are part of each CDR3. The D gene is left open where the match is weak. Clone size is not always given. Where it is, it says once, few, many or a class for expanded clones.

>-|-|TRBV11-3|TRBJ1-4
CASRIWDFSTNEKLFF
TGTGCCAGCAGGATCTGGGACTTCTCAACTAATGAAAAACTGTTTTTT
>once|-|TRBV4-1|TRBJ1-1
CASSQGVIGSMNTEAFF
TGCGCCAGCAGCCAAGGAGTTATCGGGTCAATGAACACTGAAGCTTTCTTT
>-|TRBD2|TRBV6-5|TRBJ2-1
CASSGSGGLYNEQFF
TGTGCCAGCAGTGGAAGCGGGGGGCTCTACAATGAGCAGTTCTTC
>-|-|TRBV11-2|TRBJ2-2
CASSLNGGVTGELFF
TGTGCCAGCAGCTTAAACGGCGGGGTCACCGGGGAGCTGTTTTTT
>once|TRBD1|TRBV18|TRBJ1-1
CASSPDLRQGGTEAFF
TGTGCCAGCTCACCCGACCTTCGACAGGGTGGTACTGAAGCTTTCTTT
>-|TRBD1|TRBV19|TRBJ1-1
CASSTWTGLGTEAFF
TGTGCCAGTAGTACCTGGACAGGGCTGGGCACTGAAGCTTTCTTT
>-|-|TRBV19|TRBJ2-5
CATSPGSKRRETQYF
TGTGCCACCTCCCCCGGGTCAAAAAGGCGGGAGACCCAGTACTTC
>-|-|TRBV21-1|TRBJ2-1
CASSKGRAAGGYNEQFF
TGTGCCAGCAGCAAAGGGCGAGCAGCGGGGGGGTACAATGAGCAGTTCTTC
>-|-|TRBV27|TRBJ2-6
CASSPFRGSGANVLTF
TGTGCCAGCAGCCCTTTTCGGGGCTCTGGGGCCAACGTCCTGACTTTC
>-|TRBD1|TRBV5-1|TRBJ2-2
CASSFHPGQASNTGELFF
TGCGCCAGCAGCTTTCATCCGGGACAGGCTTCGAACACCGGGGAGCTGTTTTTT
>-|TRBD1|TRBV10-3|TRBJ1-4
CAISEPPGQGYEKLFF
TGTGCCATCAGTGAGCCTCCGGGACAGGGGTATGAAAAACTGTTTTTT
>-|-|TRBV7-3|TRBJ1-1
CASSLGISGTEAFF
TGTGCCAGCAGCTTAGGTATCTCGGGCACTGAAGCTTTCTTT
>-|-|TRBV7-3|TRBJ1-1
CASSLSMNTEAFF
TGTGCCAGCAGCTTAAGTATGAACACTGAAGCTTTCTTT
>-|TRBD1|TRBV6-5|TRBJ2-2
CASKPRGGELFF
TGTGCCAGCAAACCCAGGGGGGGGGAGCTGTTTTTT
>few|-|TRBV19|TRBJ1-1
CASSIGGSSLRAEAFF
TGTGCCAGTAGTATAGGTGGGTCGTCCCTGAGGGCTGAAGCTTTCTTT